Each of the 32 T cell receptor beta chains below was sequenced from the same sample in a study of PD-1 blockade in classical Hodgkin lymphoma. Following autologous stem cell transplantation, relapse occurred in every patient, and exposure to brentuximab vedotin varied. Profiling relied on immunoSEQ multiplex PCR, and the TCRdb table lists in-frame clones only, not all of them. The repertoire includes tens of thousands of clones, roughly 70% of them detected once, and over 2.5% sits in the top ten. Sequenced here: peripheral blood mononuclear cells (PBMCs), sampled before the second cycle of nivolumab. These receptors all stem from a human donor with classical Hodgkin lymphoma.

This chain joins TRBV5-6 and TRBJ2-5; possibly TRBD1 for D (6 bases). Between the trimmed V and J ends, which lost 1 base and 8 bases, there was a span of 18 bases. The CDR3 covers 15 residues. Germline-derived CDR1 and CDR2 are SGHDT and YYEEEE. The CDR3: CASSLNFVGADTQYF. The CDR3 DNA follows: TGTGCCAGCAGCTTGAACTTCGTGGGGGCTGACACCCAGTACTTC.

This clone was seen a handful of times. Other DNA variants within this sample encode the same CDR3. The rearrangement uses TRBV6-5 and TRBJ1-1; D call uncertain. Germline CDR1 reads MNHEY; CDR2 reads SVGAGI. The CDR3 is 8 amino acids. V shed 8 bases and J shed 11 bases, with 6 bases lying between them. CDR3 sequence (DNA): TGTGCCAGCTATGGTGCTTTCTTT. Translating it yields CASYGAFF.

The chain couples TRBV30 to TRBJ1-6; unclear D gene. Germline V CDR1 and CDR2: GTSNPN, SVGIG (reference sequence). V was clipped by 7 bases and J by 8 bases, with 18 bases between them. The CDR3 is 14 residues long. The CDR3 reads CAYQTGDVDSPLHF. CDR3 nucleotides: TGTGCCTACCAAACTGGTGATGTTGATTCACCCCTCCACTTT. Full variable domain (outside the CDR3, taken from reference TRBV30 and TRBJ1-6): SQTIHQWPATLVQPVGSPLSLECTVEGTSNPNLYWYRQAAGRGLQLLFYSVGIGQISSEVPQNLSASRPQDRQFILSSKKLLLSDSGFYLCAYQTGDVDSPLHFGNGTRLTVT.

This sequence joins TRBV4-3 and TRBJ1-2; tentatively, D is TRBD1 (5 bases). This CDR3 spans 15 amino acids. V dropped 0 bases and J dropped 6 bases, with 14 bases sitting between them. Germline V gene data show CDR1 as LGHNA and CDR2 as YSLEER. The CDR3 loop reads CASSQDPQGRDGYTF. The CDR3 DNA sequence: TGCGCCAGCAGCCAAGACCCGCAGGGCCGGGATGGCTACACCTTC.

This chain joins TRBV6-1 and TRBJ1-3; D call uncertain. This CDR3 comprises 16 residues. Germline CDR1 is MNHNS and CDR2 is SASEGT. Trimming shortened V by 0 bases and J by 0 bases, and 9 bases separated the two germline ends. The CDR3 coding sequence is TGTGCCAGCAGTGAAGCTGTCGGGTACTCTGGAAACACCATATATTTT. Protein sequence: CASSEAVGYSGNTIYF.

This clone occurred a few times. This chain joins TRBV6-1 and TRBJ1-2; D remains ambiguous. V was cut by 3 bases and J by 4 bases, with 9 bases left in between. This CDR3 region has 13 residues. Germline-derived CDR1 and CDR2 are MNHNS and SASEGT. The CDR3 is CASSDSPFYGYTF. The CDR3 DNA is TGTGCCAGCAGTGACTCACCATTCTATGGCTACACCTTC.

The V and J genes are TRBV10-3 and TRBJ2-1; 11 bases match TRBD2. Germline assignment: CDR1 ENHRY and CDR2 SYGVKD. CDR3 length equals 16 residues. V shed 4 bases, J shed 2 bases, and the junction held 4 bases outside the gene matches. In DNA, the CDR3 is TGTGCCATCAGTGGATTGACTAGCGGGGCCTACAATGAGCAGTTCTTC. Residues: CAISGLTSGAYNEQFF.

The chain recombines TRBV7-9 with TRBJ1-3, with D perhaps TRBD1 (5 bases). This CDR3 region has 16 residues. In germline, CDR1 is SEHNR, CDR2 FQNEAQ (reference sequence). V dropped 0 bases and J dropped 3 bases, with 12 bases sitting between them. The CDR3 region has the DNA TGTGCCAGCAGCTTAGCGCGGGGCCAGGATGGAAACACCATATATTTT. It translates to CASSLARGQDGNTIYF.

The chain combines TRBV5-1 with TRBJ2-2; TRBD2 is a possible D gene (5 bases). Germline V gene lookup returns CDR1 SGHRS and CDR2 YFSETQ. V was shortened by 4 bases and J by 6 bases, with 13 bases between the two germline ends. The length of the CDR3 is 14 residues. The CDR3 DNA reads TGCGCCAGCAGCATCGGACTCGGCGCCGGGGAGCTGTTTTTT. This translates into CASSIGLGAGELFF.

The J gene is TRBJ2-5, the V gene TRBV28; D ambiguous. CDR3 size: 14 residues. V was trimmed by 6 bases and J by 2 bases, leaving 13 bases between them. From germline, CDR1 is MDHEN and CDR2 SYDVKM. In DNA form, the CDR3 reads TGTGCCAGCAGCTCCGATTCCCCACAAGAGACCCAGTACTTC. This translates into CASSSDSPQETQYF.

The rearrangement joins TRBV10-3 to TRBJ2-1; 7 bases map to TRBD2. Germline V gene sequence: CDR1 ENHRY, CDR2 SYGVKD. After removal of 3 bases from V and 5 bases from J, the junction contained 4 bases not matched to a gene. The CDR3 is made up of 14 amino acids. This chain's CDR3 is CAISEYTSDNEQFF. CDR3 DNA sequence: TGTGCCATCAGTGAATACACTAGCGACAATGAGCAGTTCTTC.

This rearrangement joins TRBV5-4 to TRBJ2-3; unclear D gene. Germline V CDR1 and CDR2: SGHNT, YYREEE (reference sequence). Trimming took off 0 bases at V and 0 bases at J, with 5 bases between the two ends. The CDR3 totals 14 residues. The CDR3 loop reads CASSLGQSTDTQYF. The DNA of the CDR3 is TGTGCCAGCAGCTTGGGACAAAGCACAGATACGCAGTATTTT.

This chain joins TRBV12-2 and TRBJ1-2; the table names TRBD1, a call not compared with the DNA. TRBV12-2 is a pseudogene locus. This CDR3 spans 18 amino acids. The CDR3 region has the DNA TGTGCAAGTCGCTTAGCTAGACTATTCGACAGGGAGAAATATGGCTACACCTTC. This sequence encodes CASRLARLFDREKYGYTF.

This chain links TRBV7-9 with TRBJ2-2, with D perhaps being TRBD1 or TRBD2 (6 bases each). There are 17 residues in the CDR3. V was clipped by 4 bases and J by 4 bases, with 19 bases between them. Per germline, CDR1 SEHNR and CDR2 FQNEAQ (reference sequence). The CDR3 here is CASSSRSGAKVTGELFF. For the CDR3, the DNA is TGTGCCAGCAGCTCCCGGTCGGGGGCCAAGGTCACCGGGGAGCTGTTTTTT. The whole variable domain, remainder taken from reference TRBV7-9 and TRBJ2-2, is DTGVSQNPRHKITKRGQNVTFRCDPISEHNRLYWYRQTLGQGPEFLTYFQNEAQLEKSRLLSDRFSAERPKGSFSTLEIQRTEQGDSAMYLCASSSRSGAKVTGELFFGEGSRLTVL.

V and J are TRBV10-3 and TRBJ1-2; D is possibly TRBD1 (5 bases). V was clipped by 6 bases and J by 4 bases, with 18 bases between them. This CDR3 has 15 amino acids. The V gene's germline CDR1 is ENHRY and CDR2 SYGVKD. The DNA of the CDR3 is TGTGCCATCAGGATGAGCAGGGATGAGAGCTATGGCTACACCTTC. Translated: CAIRMSRDESYGYTF.

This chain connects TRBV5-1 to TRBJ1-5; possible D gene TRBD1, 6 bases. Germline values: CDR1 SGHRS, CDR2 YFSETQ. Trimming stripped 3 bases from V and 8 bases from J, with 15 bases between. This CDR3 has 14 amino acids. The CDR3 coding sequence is TGCGCCAGCAGCTCAACAGGGTGGGACGAGCCCCAGCATTTT. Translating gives CASSSTGWDEPQHF.

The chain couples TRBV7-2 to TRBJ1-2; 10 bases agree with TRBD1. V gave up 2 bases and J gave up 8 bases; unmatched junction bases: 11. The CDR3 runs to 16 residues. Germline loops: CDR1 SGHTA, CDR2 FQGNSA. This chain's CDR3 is CASSLSPGTGVGGYTF. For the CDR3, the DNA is TGTGCCAGCAGCTTAAGTCCCGGGACAGGGGTTGGCGGCTACACCTTC.

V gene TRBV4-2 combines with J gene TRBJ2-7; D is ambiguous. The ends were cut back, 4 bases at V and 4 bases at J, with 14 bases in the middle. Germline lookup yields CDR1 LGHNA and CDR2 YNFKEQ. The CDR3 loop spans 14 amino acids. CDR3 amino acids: CASSPPGHPYEQYF. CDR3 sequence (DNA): TGTGCCAGCAGCCCCCCGGGCCACCCATACGAGCAGTACTTC.

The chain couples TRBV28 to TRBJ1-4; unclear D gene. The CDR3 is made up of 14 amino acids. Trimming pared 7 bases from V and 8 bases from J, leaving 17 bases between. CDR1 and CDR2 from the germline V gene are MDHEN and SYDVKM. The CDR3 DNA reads TGTGCCAGCAAAGGCAGTCATACTTGGGAAAAACTGTTTTTT. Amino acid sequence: CASKGSHTWEKLFF.

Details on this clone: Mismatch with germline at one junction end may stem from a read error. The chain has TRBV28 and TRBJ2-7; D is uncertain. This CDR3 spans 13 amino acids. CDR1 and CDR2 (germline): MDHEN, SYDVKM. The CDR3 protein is CASTLGSFYEQYF. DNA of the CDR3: TGTGCCAGCACTTTAGGTAGCTTTTACGAGCAGTACTTC.

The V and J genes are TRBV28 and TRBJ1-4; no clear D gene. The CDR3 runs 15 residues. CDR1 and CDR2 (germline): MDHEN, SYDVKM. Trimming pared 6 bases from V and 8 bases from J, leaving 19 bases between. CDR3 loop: CASRHSLGSAEKLFF. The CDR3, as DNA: TGTGCCAGCAGACACTCCCTTGGGAGTGCGGAAAAACTGTTTTTT.

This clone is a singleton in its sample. The CDR3 region has the DNA TGTGCCTGGAGCCGCGGGGCGGGCGAGCAGTTCTTC. Translation: CAWSRGAGEQFF. V usage is TRBV30 and J usage is TRBJ2-1; D is perhaps TRBD2 (6 bases). The V gene lost 3 bases and the J gene lost 10 bases, with 13 bases spanning the gap. Germline V gives CDR1 GTSNPN, CDR2 SVGIG (reference sequence). CDR3 length: 12 residues.

CDR3 bases: TGTGCCAGCAGTTTTTCTTGGGACACCTCCTACGAGCAGTACTTC. It encodes CASSFSWDTSYEQYF. This sequence joins TRBV27 and TRBJ2-5, with D perhaps matching TRBD1 (6 bases). The J call is in doubt because the DNA end fits TRBJ2-7 better. The CDR3 loop spans 15 amino acids. Per germline, CDR1 MNHEY and CDR2 SMNVEV (reference sequence).

The CDR3 protein is CASSLLDSQETQYF. The CDR3 region has the DNA TGTGCCAGCAGTTTATTGGACAGCCAAGAGACCCAGTACTTC. The chain joins TRBV28 to TRBJ2-5; a possible D gene is TRBD1 (6 bases). Looked up from germline, CDR1 is MDHEN and CDR2 is SYDVKM. V was shortened by 1 base and J by 1 base, with 7 bases between the two germline ends. This CDR3 region has 14 residues.

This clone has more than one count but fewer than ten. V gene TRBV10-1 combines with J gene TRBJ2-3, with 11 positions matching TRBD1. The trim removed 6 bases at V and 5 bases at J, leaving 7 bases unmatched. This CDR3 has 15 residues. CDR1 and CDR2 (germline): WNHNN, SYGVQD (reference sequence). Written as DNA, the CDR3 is TGCGCCAGCAGACCGGGACAGGGGGATAGAGATACGCAGTATTTT. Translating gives CASRPGQGDRDTQYF.

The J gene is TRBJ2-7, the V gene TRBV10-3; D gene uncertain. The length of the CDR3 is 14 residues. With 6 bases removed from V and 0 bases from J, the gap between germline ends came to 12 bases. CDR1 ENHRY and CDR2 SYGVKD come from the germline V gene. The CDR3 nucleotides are TGTGCCATCAGGGACCGACCCTTCTCCTACGAGCAGTACTTC. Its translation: CAIRDRPFSYEQYF.

CDR3 DNA: TGTGCCTGGAGTGCACTCAAGGTCGCTGGAAACACCATATATTTT. Its translation is CAWSALKVAGNTIYF. The V gene is TRBV30, the J gene TRBJ1-3; no clear D gene. The CDR3 runs 15 residues. From germline, CDR1 is GTSNPN and CDR2 SVGIG (reference sequence). Trimming removed 1 base from V and 2 bases from J, with 12 bases in between. Full variable domain (rest looked up from reference TRBV30 and TRBJ1-3): SQTIHQWPATLVQPVGSPLSLECTVEGTSNPNLYWYRQAAGRGLQLLFYSVGIGQISSEVPQNLSASRPQDRQFILSSKKLLLSDSGFYLCAWSALKVAGNTIYFGEGSWLTVV.

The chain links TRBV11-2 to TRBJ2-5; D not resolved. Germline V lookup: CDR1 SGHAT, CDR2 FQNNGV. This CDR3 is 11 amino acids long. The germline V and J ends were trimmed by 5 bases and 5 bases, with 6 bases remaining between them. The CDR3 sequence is CASSKGETQYF. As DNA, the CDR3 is TGTGCCAGCAGCAAAGGGGAGACCCAGTACTTC.

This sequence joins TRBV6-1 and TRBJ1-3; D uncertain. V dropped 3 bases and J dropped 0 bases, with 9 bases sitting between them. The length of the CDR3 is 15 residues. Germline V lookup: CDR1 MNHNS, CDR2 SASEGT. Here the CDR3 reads CASSDPFSSGNTIYF. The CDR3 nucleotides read TGTGCCAGCAGTGACCCGTTTAGCTCTGGAAACACCATATATTTT.

The CDR3 reads CASSYDPGHNNEKLFF. The CDR3 DNA sequence: TGTGCCAGCAGTTACGACCCCGGACACAATAATGAAAAACTGTTTTTT. This chain links TRBV6-6 with TRBJ1-4, with D perhaps TRBD1 (5 bases). Deletions cut 2 bases from V and 4 bases from J, with 14 bases between. Germline CDR1 and CDR2: MNHNY and SVGAGI (reference sequence). CDR3 length equals 16 residues.

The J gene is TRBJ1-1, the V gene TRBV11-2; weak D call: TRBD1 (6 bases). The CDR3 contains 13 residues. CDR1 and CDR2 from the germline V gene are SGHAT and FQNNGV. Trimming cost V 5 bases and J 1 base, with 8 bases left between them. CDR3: CASSRTENTEAFF. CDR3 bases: TGTGCCAGCAGCCGGACAGAGAACACTGAAGCTTTCTTT.

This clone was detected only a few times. CDR3 sequence: CASSLPWLAGLTGELFF. CDR3 nucleotide sequence: TGTGCCAGCAGCTTGCCATGGCTAGCGGGCCTCACCGGGGAGCTGTTTTTT. The V and J genes are TRBV5-6 and TRBJ2-2, with 8 bases identical to TRBD2. CDR1 and CDR2 from the germline V gene are SGHDT and YYEEEE. V lost 1 base, J lost 4 bases, and 9 bases stayed unmatched. This CDR3 comprises 17 residues.